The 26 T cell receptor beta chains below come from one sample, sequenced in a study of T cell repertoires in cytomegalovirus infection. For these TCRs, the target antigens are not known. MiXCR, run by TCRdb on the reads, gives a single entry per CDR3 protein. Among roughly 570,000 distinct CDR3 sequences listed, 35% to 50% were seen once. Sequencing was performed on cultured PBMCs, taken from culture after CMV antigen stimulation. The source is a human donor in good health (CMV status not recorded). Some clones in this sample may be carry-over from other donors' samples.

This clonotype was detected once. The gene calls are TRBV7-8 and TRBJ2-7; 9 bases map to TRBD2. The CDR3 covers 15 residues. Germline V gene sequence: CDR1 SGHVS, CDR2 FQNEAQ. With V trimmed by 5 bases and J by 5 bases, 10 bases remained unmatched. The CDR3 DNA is TGTGCCAGCAGCCTTAATAGCGGGGGTGGCAACGAGCAGTACTTC. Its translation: CASSLNSGGGNEQYF. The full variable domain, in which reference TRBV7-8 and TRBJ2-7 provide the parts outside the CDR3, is GAGVSQSPRYKVAKRGQDVALRCDPISGHVSLFWYQQALGQGPEFLTYFQNEAQLDKSGLPSDRFFAERPEGSVSTLKIQRTQQEDSAVYLCASSLNSGGGNEQYFGPGTRLTVT.

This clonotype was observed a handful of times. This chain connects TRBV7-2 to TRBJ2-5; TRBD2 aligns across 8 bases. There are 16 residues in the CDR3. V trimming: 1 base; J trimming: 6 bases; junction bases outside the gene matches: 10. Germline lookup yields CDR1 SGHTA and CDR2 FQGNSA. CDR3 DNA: TGTGCCAGCAGCTTAGAGGGGAGCGGGGGTGGGAAGACCCAGTACTTC. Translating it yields CASSLEGSGGGKTQYF.

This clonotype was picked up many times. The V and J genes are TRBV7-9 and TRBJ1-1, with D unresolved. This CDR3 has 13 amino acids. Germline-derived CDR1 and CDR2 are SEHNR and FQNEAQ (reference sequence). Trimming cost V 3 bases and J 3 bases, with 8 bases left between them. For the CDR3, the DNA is TGTGCCAGCAGCTTTGCCCCGGACACTGAAGCTTTCTTT. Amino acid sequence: CASSFAPDTEAFF. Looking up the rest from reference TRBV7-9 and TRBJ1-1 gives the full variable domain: DTGVSQNPRHKITKRGQNVTFRCDPISEHNRLYWYRQTLGQGPEFLTYFQNEAQLEKSRLLSDRFSAERPKGSFSTLEIQRTEQGDSAMYLCASSFAPDTEAFFGQGTRLTVV.

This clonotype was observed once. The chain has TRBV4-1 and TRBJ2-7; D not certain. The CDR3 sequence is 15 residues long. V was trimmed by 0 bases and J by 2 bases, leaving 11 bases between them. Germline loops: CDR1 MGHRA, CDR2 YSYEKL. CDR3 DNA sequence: TGCGCCAGCAGCCAAGAGGAAAGGGATACCTACGAGCAGTACTTC. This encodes CASSQEERDTYEQYF.

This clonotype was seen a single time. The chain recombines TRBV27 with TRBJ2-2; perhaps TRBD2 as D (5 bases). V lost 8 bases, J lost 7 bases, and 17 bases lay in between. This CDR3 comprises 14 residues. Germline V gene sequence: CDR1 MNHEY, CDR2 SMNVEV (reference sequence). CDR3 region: CASLELGSVGELFF. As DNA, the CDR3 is TGTGCCAGCCTTGAACTAGGGTCTGTCGGGGAGCTGTTTTTT.

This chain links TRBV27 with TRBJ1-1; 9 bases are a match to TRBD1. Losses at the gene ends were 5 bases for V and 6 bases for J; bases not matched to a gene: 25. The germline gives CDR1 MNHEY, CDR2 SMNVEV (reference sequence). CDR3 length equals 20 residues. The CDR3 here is CASSRRRDRVAHSKNAEAFF. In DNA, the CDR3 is TGTGCCAGCAGTCGTAGGAGGGACAGGGTGGCGCACAGCAAAAACGCTGAAGCTTTCTTT.

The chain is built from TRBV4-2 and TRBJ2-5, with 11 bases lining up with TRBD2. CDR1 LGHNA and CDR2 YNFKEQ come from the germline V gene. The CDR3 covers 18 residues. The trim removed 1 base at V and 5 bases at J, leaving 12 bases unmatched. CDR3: CASSQAQHSGGAVETQYF. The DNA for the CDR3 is TGTGCCAGCAGCCAAGCCCAACATAGCGGGGGGGCCGTCGAGACCCAGTACTTC.

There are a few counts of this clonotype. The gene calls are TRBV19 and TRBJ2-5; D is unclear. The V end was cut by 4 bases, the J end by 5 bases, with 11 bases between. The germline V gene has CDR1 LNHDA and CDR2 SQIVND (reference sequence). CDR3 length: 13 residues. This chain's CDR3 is CASSNNPRETQYF. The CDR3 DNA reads TGTGCCAGTAGTAATAACCCTCGGGAGACCCAGTACTTC. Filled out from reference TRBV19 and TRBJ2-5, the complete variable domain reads DGGITQSPKYLFRKEGQNVTLSCEQNLNHDAMYWYRQDPGQGLRLIYYSQIVNDFQKGDIAEGYSVSREKKESFPLTVTSAQKNPTAFYLCASSNNPRETQYFGPGTRLLVL.

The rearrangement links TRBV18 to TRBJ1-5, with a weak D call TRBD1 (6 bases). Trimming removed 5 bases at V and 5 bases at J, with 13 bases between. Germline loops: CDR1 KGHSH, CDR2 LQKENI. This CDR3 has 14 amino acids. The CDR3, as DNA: TGTGCCAGCTCAGCGAACAGGGACTATCAGCCCCAGCATTTT. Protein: CASSANRDYQPQHF.

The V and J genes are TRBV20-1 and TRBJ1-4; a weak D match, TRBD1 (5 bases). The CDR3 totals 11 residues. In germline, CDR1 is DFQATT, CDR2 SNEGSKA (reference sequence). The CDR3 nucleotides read TGCAGCGGGACCTATGATGAAAAACTGTTTTTT. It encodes CSGTYDEKLFF.

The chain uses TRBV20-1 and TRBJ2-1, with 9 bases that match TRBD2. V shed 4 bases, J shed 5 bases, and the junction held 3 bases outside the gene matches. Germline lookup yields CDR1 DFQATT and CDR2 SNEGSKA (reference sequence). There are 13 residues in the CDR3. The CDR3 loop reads CSANSGRNNEQFF. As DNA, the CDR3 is TGCAGTGCTAATAGCGGGAGAAACAATGAGCAGTTCTTC.

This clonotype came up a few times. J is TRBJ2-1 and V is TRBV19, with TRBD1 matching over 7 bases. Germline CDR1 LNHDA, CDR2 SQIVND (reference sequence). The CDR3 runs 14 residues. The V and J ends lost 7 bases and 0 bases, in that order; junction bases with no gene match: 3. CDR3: CASTGTVSYNEQFF. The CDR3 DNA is TGTGCCAGTACAGGGACAGTCTCCTACAATGAGCAGTTCTTC.

The CDR3 DNA reads TGTGCCACCAGTTTGAGTCTAGCGGGGGGAAATGAGCAGTTCTTC. Translation gives CATSLSLAGGNEQFF. This rearrangement joins TRBV24-1 to TRBJ2-1; 11 bases line up with TRBD2. J lost 7 bases, V lost 6 bases, and 7 bases had no gene match. Looked up from germline, CDR1 is KGHDR and CDR2 is SFDVKD. The CDR3 runs to 15 residues.

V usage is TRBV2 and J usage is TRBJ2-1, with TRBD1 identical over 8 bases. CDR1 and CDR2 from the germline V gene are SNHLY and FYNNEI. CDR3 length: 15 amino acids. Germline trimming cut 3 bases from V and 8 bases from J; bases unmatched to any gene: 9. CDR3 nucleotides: TGTGCCAGCAGTGATGGTCAGGGGGCGTACCATGAGCAGTTCTTC. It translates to CASSDGQGAYHEQFF.

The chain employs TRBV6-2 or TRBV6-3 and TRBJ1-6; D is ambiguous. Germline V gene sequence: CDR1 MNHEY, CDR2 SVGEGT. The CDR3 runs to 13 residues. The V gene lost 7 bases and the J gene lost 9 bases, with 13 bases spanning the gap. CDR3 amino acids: CASTSRSSSPLHF. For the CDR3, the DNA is TGTGCCAGCACCTCCCGGTCGTCTTCACCCCTCCACTTT.

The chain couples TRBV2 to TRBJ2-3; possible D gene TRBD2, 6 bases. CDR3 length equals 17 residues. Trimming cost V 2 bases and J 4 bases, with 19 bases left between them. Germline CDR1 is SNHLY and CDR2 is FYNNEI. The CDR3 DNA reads TGTGCCAGCAGTGAATCCCTGGGGGGACTGCTGGCAGATACGCAGTATTTT. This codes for CASSESLGGLLADTQYF. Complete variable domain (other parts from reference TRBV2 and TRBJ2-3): EPEVTQTPSHQVTQMGQEVILRCVPISNHLYFYWYRQILGQKVEFLVSFYNNEISEKSEIFDDQFSVERPDGSNFTLKIRSTKLEDSAMYFCASSESLGGLLADTQYFGPGTRLTVL.

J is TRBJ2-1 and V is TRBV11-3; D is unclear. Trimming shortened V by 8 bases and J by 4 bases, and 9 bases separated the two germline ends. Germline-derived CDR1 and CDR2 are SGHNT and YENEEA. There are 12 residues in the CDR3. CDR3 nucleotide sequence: TGTGCCAGCGGCGCGGAATACAATGAGCAGTTCTTC. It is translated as CASGAEYNEQFF.

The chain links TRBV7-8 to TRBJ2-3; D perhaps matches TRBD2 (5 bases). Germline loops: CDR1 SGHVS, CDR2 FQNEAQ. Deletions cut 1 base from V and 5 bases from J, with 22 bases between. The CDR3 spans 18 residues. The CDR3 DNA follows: TGTGCCAGCAGCTTAGTTGGGAGTCAAGCCCCACATGGAGATACGCAGTATTTT. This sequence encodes CASSLVGSQAPHGDTQYF.

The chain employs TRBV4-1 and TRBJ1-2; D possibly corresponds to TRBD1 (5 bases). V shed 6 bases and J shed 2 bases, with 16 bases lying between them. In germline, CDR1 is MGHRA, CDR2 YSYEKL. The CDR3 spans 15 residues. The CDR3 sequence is CASSLSSGLNYGYTF. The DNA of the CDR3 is TGCGCCAGCAGTCTCTCATCGGGGCTCAACTATGGCTACACCTTC.

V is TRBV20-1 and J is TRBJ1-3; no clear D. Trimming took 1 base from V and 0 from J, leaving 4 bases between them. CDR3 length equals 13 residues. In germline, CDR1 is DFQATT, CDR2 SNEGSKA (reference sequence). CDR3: CSARVNSGNTIYF. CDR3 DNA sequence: TGCAGTGCTAGAGTCAACTCTGGAAACACCATATATTTT.

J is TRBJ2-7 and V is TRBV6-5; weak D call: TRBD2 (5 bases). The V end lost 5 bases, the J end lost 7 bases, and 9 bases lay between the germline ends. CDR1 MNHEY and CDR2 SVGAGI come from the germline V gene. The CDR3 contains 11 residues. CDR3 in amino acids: CASSRRGEQYF. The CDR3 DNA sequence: TGTGCCAGCAGTCGACGCGGGGAGCAGTACTTC.

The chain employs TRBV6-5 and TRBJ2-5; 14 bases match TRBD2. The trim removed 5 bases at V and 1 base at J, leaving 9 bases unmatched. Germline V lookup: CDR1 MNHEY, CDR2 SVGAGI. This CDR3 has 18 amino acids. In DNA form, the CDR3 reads TGTGCCAGCAGTACCGCGGGACTAGCGGGGGCCATCCAAGAGACCCAGTACTTC. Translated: CASSTAGLAGAIQETQYF.

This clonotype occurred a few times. CDR3 bases: TGTGCCAGCAGCCGAGGCCGAAGAGCGGACGAGCAGTACTTC. Its protein product is CASSRGRRADEQYF. V and J are TRBV7-8 and TRBJ2-7; TRBD2 is a possible D gene (5 bases). The CDR3 has 14 amino acids. Germline lookup yields CDR1 SGHVS and CDR2 FQNEAQ. Trimming removed 5 bases from V and 5 bases from J, with 16 bases in between.

The CDR3 region is CASSLGLTGWIQQLNEKLFF. The CDR3 DNA reads as TGCGCCAGCAGCCTCGGACTCACGGGGTGGATTCAGCAACTTAATGAAAAACTGTTTTTT. This chain joins TRBV4-1 and TRBJ1-4; D not resolved. The germline gives CDR1 MGHRA, CDR2 YSYEKL. V lost 4 bases and J lost 4, with 28 bases in between. This CDR3 region has 20 residues.

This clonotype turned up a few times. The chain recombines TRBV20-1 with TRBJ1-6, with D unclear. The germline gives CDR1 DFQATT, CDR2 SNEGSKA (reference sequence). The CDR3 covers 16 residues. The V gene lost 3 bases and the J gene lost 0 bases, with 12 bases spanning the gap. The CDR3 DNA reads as TGCAGTGCTAGGGACGCGCGAAGCTCCTATAATTCACCCCTCCACTTT. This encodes CSARDARSSYNSPLHF.

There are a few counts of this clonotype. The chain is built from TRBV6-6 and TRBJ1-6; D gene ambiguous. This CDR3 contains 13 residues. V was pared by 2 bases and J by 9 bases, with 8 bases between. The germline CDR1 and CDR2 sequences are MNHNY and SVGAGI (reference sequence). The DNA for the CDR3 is TGTGCCAGCAGTTACCAGTCGGTTTCACCCCTCCACTTT. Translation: CASSYQSVSPLHF.